Included here is one T cell receptor (beta chain) sequence, with context. Produced via immunoSEQ multiplex PCR; TCRdb's table is partial and in-frame only. In the table there are about half a million clones, around 85% of which are singletons. This sample was taken from a study of blood T cell repertoires in COVID-19. Overall study context: T cells, B-cell-depleted T cells, or PBMCs supplied cDNA or gDNA.

All enrollees were about 18 to 100 years old and from fewer than 25 US areas. The source material was PBMCs or T cells enriched from blood (not recorded which). The TCR sequence derives from a woman aged 55-70 years who had recovered from COVID-19.

CDR3 amino acids: CATSDLDRGETQYF. CDR3 bases: TGTGCCACCAGTGATTTGGACAGGGGTGAGACCCAGTACTTC. The chain combines TRBV24-1 with TRBJ2-5; 8 bases agree with TRBD1. V gave up 0 bases and J gave up 5 bases; unmatched junction bases: 1. CDR1 KGHDR and CDR2 SFDVKD come from the germline V gene. CDR3 length equals 14 residues.